The present T cell receptor beta chain was sequenced within a study of blood T cell repertoires in COVID-19. As handled by the study authors: Reference gene primer amplification yielded estimated nucleated cell counts. Sequencing used immunoSEQ multiplex PCR; TCRdb keeps in-frame clones, though not all of them. The V and J calls and clone size were taken over from that table, and D and trimming were inferred from the DNA. The sample includes roughly 100,000 clones, about four fifths of them seen just once. This CDR3 is built from 15 residues. The germline V gene encodes CDR1 SGHTA and CDR2 FQGNSA. V was trimmed by 5 bases and J by 7 bases, leaving 18 bases between them.

Source material: peripheral blood. The gene calls are TRBV7-2 and TRBJ2-1, with TRBD2 as a possible D gene (5 bases). The sequence was collected from a man aged 55 to 69 with acute or convalescent COVID-19. The CDR3 nucleotides are TGTGCCAGCAGCCCCTTAGGGCTAAGGAGGAATGAGCAGTTCTTC. It translates to CASSPLGLRRNEQFF.